The rows below give T cell receptor beta chains drawn from one sample of a study of beta chain features in type 1 diabetes. The method was immunoSEQ multiplex PCR; TCRdb's version includes in-frame clones alone and lacks a portion of them. Of a few hundred thousand clones in the sample, about 10% were seen once. Sequencing used central memory CD4+ T cells from blood. The receptor source for this set is a man younger than 45 with type 1 diabetes. The CDR3 runs from the conserved cysteine through the conserved F or W. Fields, in order: D gene, V gene, J gene, CDR3 protein. D genes are given only for firm matches.

D: NA; V: TRBV25-1; J: TRBJ2-6; CDR3: CASSRPGANVLTF
D: TRBD2; V: TRBV7-2; J: TRBJ2-5; CDR3: CASSERAGGETQYF
D: TRBD2; V: TRBV7-2; J: TRBJ2-5; CDR3: CASSLGASGKETQYF
D: NA; V: TRBV7-3; J: TRBJ1-1; CDR3: CASSLMPENTEAFF
D: TRBD2; V: TRBV7-2; J: TRBJ2-7; CDR3: CASSLRTSGSTTYEQYF
D: NA; V: TRBV7-9; J: TRBJ1-1; CDR3: CASSIQGGSRTEAFF
D: TRBD1; V: TRBV6-6; J: TRBJ2-4; CDR3: CASSYRGTGGNIQYF
D: NA; V: TRBV7-9; J: TRBJ2-1; CDR3: CASSWELYNEQFF
D: NA; V: TRBV6-5; J: TRBJ2-1; CDR3: CASSYSGLGNEQFF
D: NA; V: TRBV5-4; J: TRBJ1-1; CDR3: CASSPQGIGGTEAFF
D: TRBD2; V: TRBV14; J: TRBJ2-3; CDR3: CASSQDGGLAGTSQYF
D: NA; V: TRBV7-9; J: TRBJ2-5; CDR3: CASSQGRQETQYF
D: NA; V: TRBV5-4; J: TRBJ1-1; CDR3: CASSLEVEAFF
D: TRBD1; V: TRBV27; J: TRBJ2-3; CDR3: CASSSQGAGDTQYF
D: NA; V: TRBV7-9; J: TRBJ2-5; CDR3: CASSSQGGQETQYF
D: NA; V: TRBV18; J: TRBJ2-7; CDR3: CASSPNAQEAYEQYF
D: TRBD1; V: TRBV11-2; J: TRBJ1-4; CDR3: CASSLGTAEKLFF
D: NA; V: TRBV7-6; J: TRBJ1-1; CDR3: CASSWISFEAFF
D: TRBD2; V: TRBV4-1; J: TRBJ2-2; CDR3: CASSPRGGRGTGELFF
D: TRBD1; V: TRBV5-1; J: TRBJ2-5; CDR3: CASRETGTEYQETQYF
D: NA; V: TRBV15; J: TRBJ2-1; CDR3: CATSRDGSSSAYNEQFF
D: NA; V: TRBV7-2; J: TRBJ2-1; CDR3: CASSSSLIPEQFF
D: NA; V: TRBV9; J: TRBJ2-2; CDR3: CASSAQDGRITGELFF
D: NA; V: TRBV2; J: TRBJ2-2; CDR3: CASSGLAPGELFF
D: TRBD2; V: TRBV6-5; J: TRBJ2-1; CDR3: CASRPGGLDNEQFF
D: NA; V: TRBV29-1; J: TRBJ2-7; CDR3: CSVGDFEQYF
D: NA; V: TRBV7-9; J: TRBJ1-1; CDR3: CASSLNKNTEAFF
D: TRBD2; V: TRBV7-9; J: TRBJ2-5; CDR3: CASSSRGLAVQETQYF
D: NA; V: TRBV6-5; J: TRBJ2-3; CDR3: CASSSSEPEGTDTQYF
D: NA; V: TRBV18; J: TRBJ2-2; CDR3: CASSPAALDVPGELFF
D: NA; V: TRBV4-1; J: TRBJ2-1; CDR3: CASSQGGYSYNEQFF
D: TRBD2; V: TRBV5-1; J: TRBJ2-1; CDR3: CASSSLAGGQYEQFF
D: NA; V: TRBV6-5; J: TRBJ1-2; CDR3: CASSYLTGQSYGYTF
D: NA; V: TRBV7-9; J: TRBJ2-3; CDR3: CAAATATDTQYF
D: NA; V: TRBV5-4; J: TRBJ2-3; CDR3: CASSDMRGGSTDTQYF
D: TRBD1; V: TRBV6-5; J: TRBJ1-2; CDR3: CASSGTGLEGYTF
D: NA; V: TRBV19; J: TRBJ2-5; CDR3: CASSMRPGETQYF
D: TRBD1; V: TRBV7-2; J: TRBJ2-3; CDR3: CASSLDRGQGTDTQYF
D: NA; V: TRBV28; J: TRBJ2-1; CDR3: CASSSPGGADEQFF
D: NA; V: TRBV21-1; J: TRBJ2-5; CDR3: CASSKSTGETQYF
D: NA; V: TRBV11-2; J: TRBJ2-7; CDR3: CASSLIRGATPPYEQYF
D: TRBD1; V: TRBV27; J: TRBJ1-5; CDR3: CASSEWGDRSNQPQHF
D: TRBD2; V: TRBV14; J: TRBJ2-5; CDR3: CASSRTTSGKETQYF
D: NA; V: TRBV27; J: TRBJ1-5; CDR3: CASSLQGHNQPQHF
D: NA; V: TRBV2; J: TRBJ2-7; CDR3: CASSEAGVGEQYF
D: NA; V: TRBV5-1; J: TRBJ2-3; CDR3: CASKISTDTQYF
D: NA; V: TRBV2; J: TRBJ1-2; CDR3: CASSVRAMVMGYTF
D: NA; V: TRBV11-2; J: TRBJ2-5; CDR3: CASRGPAPRETQYF
D: NA; V: TRBV7-2; J: TRBJ1-3; CDR3: CASSQQGGGNTIYF
D: TRBD2; V: TRBV4-2; J: TRBJ2-2; CDR3: CASSPLAGGTGELFF
D: TRBD1; V: TRBV10-3; J: TRBJ2-3; CDR3: CAISPGQGRTDTQYF
D: NA; V: TRBV7-9; J: TRBJ2-2; CDR3: CASSLSRNTGELFF
D: TRBD2; V: TRBV7-9; J: TRBJ2-1; CDR3: CASSTSGDSYNEQFF
D: NA; V: TRBV7-2; J: TRBJ2-3; CDR3: CASSLVRGLMADTQYF